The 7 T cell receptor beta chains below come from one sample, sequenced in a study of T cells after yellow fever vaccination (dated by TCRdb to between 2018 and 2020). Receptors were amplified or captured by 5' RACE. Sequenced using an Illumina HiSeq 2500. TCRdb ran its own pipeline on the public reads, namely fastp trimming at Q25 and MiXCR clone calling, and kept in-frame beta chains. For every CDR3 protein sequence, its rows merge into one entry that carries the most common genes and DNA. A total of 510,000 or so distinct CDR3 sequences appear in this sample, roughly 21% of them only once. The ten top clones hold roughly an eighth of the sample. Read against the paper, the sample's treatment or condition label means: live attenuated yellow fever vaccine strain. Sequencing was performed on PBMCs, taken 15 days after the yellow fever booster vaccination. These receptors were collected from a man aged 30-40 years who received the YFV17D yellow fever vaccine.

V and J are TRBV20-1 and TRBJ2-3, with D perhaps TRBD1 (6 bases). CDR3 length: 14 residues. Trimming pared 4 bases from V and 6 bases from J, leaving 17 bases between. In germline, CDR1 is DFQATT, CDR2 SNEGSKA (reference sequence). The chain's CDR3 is CSAISRGISDTQYF. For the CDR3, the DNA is TGCAGTGCTATCAGTAGGGGGATTAGTGATACGCAGTATTTT.

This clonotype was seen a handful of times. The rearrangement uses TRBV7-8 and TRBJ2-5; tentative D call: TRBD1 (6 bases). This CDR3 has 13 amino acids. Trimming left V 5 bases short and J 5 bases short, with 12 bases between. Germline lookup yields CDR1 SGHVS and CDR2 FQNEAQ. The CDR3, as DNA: TGTGCCAGCAGCCCAGACAGGTTGGAGACCCAGTACTTC. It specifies CASSPDRLETQYF.

The CDR3 spells CASRTDGNTEAFF. The CDR3 nucleotides read TGTGCCAGCAGAACGGACGGGAACACTGAAGCTTTCTTT. The J gene is TRBJ1-1, the V gene TRBV6-2 or TRBV6-3; D gene ambiguous. There are 13 residues in the CDR3. Trimming cost V 6 bases and J 1 base, with 9 bases left between them. The V gene's germline CDR1 is MNHEY and CDR2 SVGEGT.

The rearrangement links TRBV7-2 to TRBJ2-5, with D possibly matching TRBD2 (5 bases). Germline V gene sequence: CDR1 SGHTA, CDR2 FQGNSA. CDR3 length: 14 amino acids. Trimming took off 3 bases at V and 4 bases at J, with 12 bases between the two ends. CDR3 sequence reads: CASSFTQSGETQYF. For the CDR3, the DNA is TGTGCCAGCAGCTTCACCCAGAGCGGAGAGACCCAGTACTTC.

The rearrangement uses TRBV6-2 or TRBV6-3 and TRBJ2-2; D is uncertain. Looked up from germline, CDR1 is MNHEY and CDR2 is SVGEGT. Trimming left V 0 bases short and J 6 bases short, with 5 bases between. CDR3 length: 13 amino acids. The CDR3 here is CASSYSPAGELFF. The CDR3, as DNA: TGTGCCAGCAGTTACTCTCCCGCCGGGGAGCTGTTTTTT.

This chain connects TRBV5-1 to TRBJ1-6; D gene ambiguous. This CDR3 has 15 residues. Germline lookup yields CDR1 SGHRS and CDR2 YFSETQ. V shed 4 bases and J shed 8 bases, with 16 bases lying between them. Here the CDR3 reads CASSPGRSFDSPLHF. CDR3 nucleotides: TGCGCCAGCAGCCCCGGACGATCTTTCGATTCACCCCTCCACTTT. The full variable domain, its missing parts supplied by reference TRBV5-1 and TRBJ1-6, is KAGVTQTPRYLIKTRGQQVTLSCSPISGHRSVSWYQQTPGQGLQFLFEYFSETQRNKGNFPGRFSGRQFSNSRSEMNVSTLELGDSALYLCASSPGRSFDSPLHFGNGTRLTVT.

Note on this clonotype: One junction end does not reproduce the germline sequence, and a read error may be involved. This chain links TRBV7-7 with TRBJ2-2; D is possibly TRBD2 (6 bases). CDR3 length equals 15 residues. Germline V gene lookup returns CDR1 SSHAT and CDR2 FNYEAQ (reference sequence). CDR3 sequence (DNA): TGTGCTAGCAGCTTAGGTAGCGGAGAGACCGGGGAGCTGTTTTTT. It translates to CASSLGSGETGELFF.